This is a list of T cell receptor beta chains from one sample in a study of radiotherapy plus CTLA-4 blockade in lung cancer. Clones were sequenced by immunoSEQ multiplex PCR, and TCRdb holds only the in-frame ones, with some missing. This table has 43,000 or so clones, 70% to 75% appearing once. Here the sequenced sample was peripheral blood, taken from a patient treated with radiotherapy plus ipilimumab. The source of these receptors is a human donor with non-small cell lung cancer who had a complete response to radiotherapy plus ipilimumab. CDR3s include the opening cysteine and the closing phenylalanine or tryptophan. D genes are given only for firm matches. Size tells how often a clone was seen (once, few, many) or the class of an expanded clone, and some rows leave it out.

j_call: TRBJ2-2; v_call: TRBV2; clone_size: .; d_call: .; cdr3_nt: TGTGCCAGCAGGAGCAGGGATAGGGCGGGGACCGGGGAGCTGTTTTTT; cdr3_aa: CASRSRDRAGTGELFF
j_call: TRBJ2-3; v_call: TRBV4-3; clone_size: .; d_call: TRBD2; cdr3_nt: TGCGCCAGCAGCCAGGGTAGCGGGGCAACAGATACGCAGTATTTT; cdr3_aa: CASSQGSGATDTQYF
j_call: TRBJ1-2; v_call: TRBV6-6; clone_size: .; d_call: TRBD1; cdr3_nt: TGTGCCAGCAGTAACCTCGCCGGGACAGGGATTGGGGGCTACACCTTC; cdr3_aa: CASSNLAGTGIGGYTF
j_call: TRBJ2-7; v_call: TRBV27; clone_size: .; d_call: .; cdr3_nt: TGTGCCAGCAGTTTATCGGAATTGGGGGCCTTCGAGCAGTACTTC; cdr3_aa: CASSLSELGAFEQYF
j_call: TRBJ2-4; v_call: TRBV19; clone_size: medium-sized; d_call: TRBD2; cdr3_nt: TGTGCCAGTAGTAGTGGGACTAGTCAGCTAGGGGACATTCAGTACTTC; cdr3_aa: CASSSGTSQLGDIQYF
j_call: TRBJ2-3; v_call: TRBV28; clone_size: .; d_call: .; cdr3_nt: TGTGCCAGCAGAGATACAGGGAATTCCATAGGTACGCAGTATTTT; cdr3_aa: CASRDTGNSIGTQYF
j_call: TRBJ2-7; v_call: TRBV19; clone_size: once; d_call: .; cdr3_nt: TGTGCCAGTAGTATCGAAGGCAGGGAAGAAGAGCAGTACTTC; cdr3_aa: CASSIEGREEEQYF
j_call: TRBJ2-3; v_call: TRBV6-1; clone_size: once; d_call: TRBD1; cdr3_nt: TGTGCCAGCAGGGCAATGGGACAGGGCACAGATACGCAGTATTTT; cdr3_aa: CASRAMGQGTDTQYF
j_call: TRBJ2-7; v_call: TRBV28; clone_size: .; d_call: TRBD2; cdr3_nt: TGTGCCAGCAGGCCGGGACTAGCGAGGTACGAGCAGTACTTC; cdr3_aa: CASRPGLARYEQYF
j_call: TRBJ2-2; v_call: TRBV7-9; clone_size: few; d_call: .; cdr3_nt: TGTGCCAGCAGCTTAGCGGGCAGATCCACCGGGGAGCTGTTTTTT; cdr3_aa: CASSLAGRSTGELFF
j_call: TRBJ2-5; v_call: TRBV7-9; clone_size: .; d_call: TRBD1; cdr3_nt: TGTGCCAGCAGCCCCTCCAGGGGGCTTCGGGAGACCCAGTACTTC; cdr3_aa: CASSPSRGLRETQYF
j_call: TRBJ2-7; v_call: TRBV29-1; clone_size: once; d_call: TRBD2; cdr3_nt: TGCAGCGCCAAGACGACTAGCGGGACGAACGAGCAGTACTTC; cdr3_aa: CSAKTTSGTNEQYF
j_call: TRBJ1-1; v_call: TRBV9; clone_size: .; d_call: .; cdr3_nt: TGTGCCAGCAGCGTAGGGAGGCAGATCAACACTGAAGCTTTCTTT; cdr3_aa: CASSVGRQINTEAFF
j_call: TRBJ1-2; v_call: TRBV27; clone_size: .; d_call: TRBD1; cdr3_nt: TGTGCCAGCAGCCCACCCGGACAGGGCGGACTTAGAGGCTACACCTTC; cdr3_aa: CASSPPGQGGLRGYTF
j_call: TRBJ1-2; v_call: TRBV7-2; clone_size: .; d_call: TRBD1; cdr3_nt: TGTGCCAGCAGCCAGGAACGACAGGGATATGGCTACACCTTC; cdr3_aa: CASSQERQGYGYTF
j_call: TRBJ2-1; v_call: TRBV7-2; clone_size: medium-sized; d_call: .; cdr3_nt: TGTGCCAGCAGCTTATCGGGTTTCTACAATGAGCAGTTCTTC; cdr3_aa: CASSLSGFYNEQFF
j_call: TRBJ1-3; v_call: TRBV9; clone_size: .; d_call: TRBD1; cdr3_nt: TGTGCCAGCAGCGTCGGGGACAGAGGAAACACCATATATTTT; cdr3_aa: CASSVGDRGNTIYF
j_call: TRBJ1-5; v_call: TRBV28; clone_size: .; d_call: .; cdr3_nt: TGTGCCAGCAGACCCCCAGGGAGCAATCAGCCCCAGCATTTT; cdr3_aa: CASRPPGSNQPQHF
j_call: TRBJ1-1; v_call: TRBV11-2; clone_size: few; d_call: .; cdr3_nt: TGTGCCAGCAGCTTATTCCGAGGGAGCACTGAAGCTTTCTTT; cdr3_aa: CASSLFRGSTEAFF
j_call: TRBJ2-7; v_call: TRBV6-7; clone_size: few; d_call: .; cdr3_nt: TGTGCCAGCAGTTACCGGGCAGGGCGCTACGAGCAGTACTTC; cdr3_aa: CASSYRAGRYEQYF
j_call: TRBJ1-2; v_call: TRBV5-4; clone_size: once; d_call: .; cdr3_nt: TGTGCCAGCAGCTTCCCCGAGGGTGGGGTTTATGGCTACACCTTC; cdr3_aa: CASSFPEGGVYGYTF
j_call: TRBJ1-3; v_call: TRBV11-2; clone_size: .; d_call: .; cdr3_nt: TGTGCCAGCAGATCAGGAAACACCATATATTTT; cdr3_aa: CASRSGNTIYF
j_call: TRBJ1-4; v_call: TRBV5-1; clone_size: .; d_call: .; cdr3_nt: TGCGCCAGCAGCTCCAGCCAGGGTATAGCTAATGAAAAACTGTTTTTT; cdr3_aa: CASSSSQGIANEKLFF
j_call: TRBJ2-7; v_call: TRBV30; clone_size: .; d_call: TRBD1; cdr3_nt: TGTGCCTGGAGTTTATCATGGACAGGGAAATACGAGCAGTACTTC; cdr3_aa: CAWSLSWTGKYEQYF
j_call: TRBJ2-7; v_call: TRBV19; clone_size: .; d_call: TRBD2; cdr3_nt: TGTGCCAGTAGTACCTCGGGACTAGCGGGAGGGGAGACCTACGAGCAGTACTTC; cdr3_aa: CASSTSGLAGGETYEQYF
j_call: TRBJ2-1; v_call: TRBV2; clone_size: .; d_call: TRBD2; cdr3_nt: TGTGCCAGCAGTGGAGCTAGCGGGCCCTACAATGAGCAGTTCTTC; cdr3_aa: CASSGASGPYNEQFF
j_call: TRBJ2-2; v_call: TRBV18; clone_size: .; d_call: .; cdr3_nt: TGTGCCAGCTCACCAGGGGCCACCGGGGAGCTGTTTTTT; cdr3_aa: CASSPGATGELFF
j_call: TRBJ2-1; v_call: TRBV6-1; clone_size: .; d_call: TRBD1; cdr3_nt: TGTGCCAGCATCCGGGACAGGAGCTCCTACAATGAGCAGTTCTTC; cdr3_aa: CASIRDRSSYNEQFF
j_call: TRBJ1-2; v_call: TRBV6-5; clone_size: .; d_call: .; cdr3_nt: TGTGCCAGCAGTTACACAGGAACCTTCTCCTATGGCTACACCTTC; cdr3_aa: CASSYTGTFSYGYTF
j_call: TRBJ2-2; v_call: TRBV7-9; clone_size: .; d_call: .; cdr3_nt: TGTGCCAGCAGCTTAACTAGCTCACCCGGGGAGCTGTTTTTT; cdr3_aa: CASSLTSSPGELFF
j_call: TRBJ2-1; v_call: TRBV2; clone_size: .; d_call: TRBD2; cdr3_nt: TGTGCCAGCAGTGAAGAGCGGGGGACCTTGTACAATGAGCAGTTCTTC; cdr3_aa: CASSEERGTLYNEQFF
j_call: TRBJ1-2; v_call: TRBV9; clone_size: .; d_call: TRBD1; cdr3_nt: TGTGCCAGCAGCGTAGTAGGGGGGACAGGGGGCGGCTACACCTTC; cdr3_aa: CASSVVGGTGGGYTF
j_call: TRBJ2-3; v_call: TRBV2; clone_size: .; d_call: .; cdr3_nt: TGTGCCAGCAGTGAATCTTCCACAGATACGCAGTATTTT; cdr3_aa: CASSESSTDTQYF
j_call: TRBJ2-7; v_call: TRBV5-6; clone_size: once; d_call: TRBD1; cdr3_nt: TGTGCCAGCGAAGACAGGGGGGGGACCTACGAGCAGTACTTC; cdr3_aa: CASEDRGGTYEQYF
j_call: TRBJ1-1; v_call: TRBV2; clone_size: .; d_call: .; cdr3_nt: TGTGCCAGCAGTGGCGGCCTTTATTTGAACACTGAAGCTTTCTTT; cdr3_aa: CASSGGLYLNTEAFF
j_call: TRBJ2-7; v_call: TRBV7-8; clone_size: .; d_call: TRBD1; cdr3_nt: TGTGCCAGCAGCTTGTGGGACAGGGGTGCCTACGAGCAGTACTTC; cdr3_aa: CASSLWDRGAYEQYF
j_call: TRBJ1-4; v_call: TRBV5-6; clone_size: .; d_call: .; cdr3_nt: TGTGCCAGCAGCTTGGCCCAGTCAGGGAATGAAAAACTGTTTTTT; cdr3_aa: CASSLAQSGNEKLFF
j_call: TRBJ1-3; v_call: TRBV9; clone_size: .; d_call: .; cdr3_nt: TGTGCCAGCAGCGTAACTAACTCTGGAAACACCATATATTTT; cdr3_aa: CASSVTNSGNTIYF
j_call: TRBJ2-3; v_call: TRBV4-3; clone_size: .; d_call: TRBD2; cdr3_nt: TGCGCCAGCAGCCAAGGGCTAGCGGGGGCCATCACAGATACGCAGTATTTT; cdr3_aa: CASSQGLAGAITDTQYF
j_call: TRBJ2-2; v_call: TRBV6-5; clone_size: .; d_call: .; cdr3_nt: TGTGCCACCACGGGAGCGAACACCGGGGAGCTGTTTTTT; cdr3_aa: CATTGANTGELFF
j_call: TRBJ1-2; v_call: TRBV4-1; clone_size: .; d_call: .; cdr3_nt: TGCGCCAGCAGCCAAGGAGAAAGGGCGGGAGGCTACACCTTC; cdr3_aa: CASSQGERAGGYTF
j_call: TRBJ1-2; v_call: TRBV7-9; clone_size: medium-sized; d_call: .; cdr3_nt: TGTGCCAGCAGCTTAGATGGGCATGGCTACACCTTC; cdr3_aa: CASSLDGHGYTF
j_call: TRBJ2-7; v_call: TRBV6-5; clone_size: once; d_call: .; cdr3_nt: TGTGCCAGCAGAAAATTTGGCCAAAGCTACGAGCAGTACTTC; cdr3_aa: CASRKFGQSYEQYF
j_call: TRBJ2-5; v_call: TRBV5-1; clone_size: .; d_call: .; cdr3_nt: TGCGCCACCCATAGGGGGACCCCCGTGGCGGAGACCCAGTACTTC; cdr3_aa: CATHRGTPVAETQYF
j_call: TRBJ2-3; v_call: TRBV19; clone_size: .; d_call: .; cdr3_nt: TGTGCCACGAAGCGGGCGACAGATACGCAGTATTTT; cdr3_aa: CATKRATDTQYF
j_call: TRBJ1-1; v_call: TRBV7-9; clone_size: .; d_call: TRBD1; cdr3_nt: TGTGCCAGCAGCCAGGGACAGGGCTACACTGAAGCTTTCTTT; cdr3_aa: CASSQGQGYTEAFF
j_call: TRBJ2-1; v_call: TRBV10-1; clone_size: .; d_call: TRBD1; cdr3_nt: TGCGCCAGCAGTGAGAGCTCAGGGGGTTCCTACAATGAGCAGTTCTTC; cdr3_aa: CASSESSGGSYNEQFF
j_call: TRBJ1-5; v_call: TRBV19; clone_size: .; d_call: TRBD1; cdr3_nt: TGTGCCAGTAGACAGGGGTATGGCAATCAGCCCCAGCATTTT; cdr3_aa: CASRQGYGNQPQHF
j_call: TRBJ2-1; v_call: TRBV28; clone_size: few; d_call: .; cdr3_nt: TGTGCCAGCAGGAGTCGGGGCAATGAGCAGTTCTTC; cdr3_aa: CASRSRGNEQFF
j_call: TRBJ2-5; v_call: TRBV7-8; clone_size: .; d_call: TRBD2; cdr3_nt: TGTGCCAGCAGCAGTCGGACTAGCGGGGGGCCCGGGAACTTC; cdr3_aa: CASSSRTSGGPGNF
j_call: TRBJ1-5; v_call: TRBV7-9; clone_size: .; d_call: .; cdr3_nt: TGTGCCAGCAGCTTGGACGGGGATGTGCCCCAGCATTTT; cdr3_aa: CASSLDGDVPQHF
j_call: TRBJ1-1; v_call: TRBV7-8; clone_size: .; d_call: TRBD1; cdr3_nt: TGTGCCAGCAGTTACACCGGGACAGGGGTTACTGAAGCTTTCTTT; cdr3_aa: CASSYTGTGVTEAFF
j_call: TRBJ2-7; v_call: TRBV27; clone_size: .; d_call: .; cdr3_nt: TGTGCCAGCAGTTTAAGGGGGACCTCCTACGAGCAGTACTTC; cdr3_aa: CASSLRGTSYEQYF
j_call: TRBJ1-6; v_call: TRBV27; clone_size: .; d_call: .; cdr3_nt: TGTGCCAGCAGTGCCCCAAGGGGCGCAAATTCACCCCTCCACTTT; cdr3_aa: CASSAPRGANSPLHF
j_call: TRBJ1-1; v_call: TRBV6-1; clone_size: .; d_call: .; cdr3_nt: TGTGCCAGCAGCTTGGGGGGTCCTGAAGCTTTCTTT; cdr3_aa: CASSLGGPEAFF
j_call: TRBJ2-2; v_call: TRBV7-3; clone_size: once; d_call: .; cdr3_nt: TGTGCCAGCAGCTTTGGAGGAGGTAGCGGGGAGCTGTTTTTT; cdr3_aa: CASSFGGGSGELFF
j_call: TRBJ1-1; v_call: TRBV5-1; clone_size: .; d_call: .; cdr3_nt: TGCGCCAGCAGCTTGGATGGAGGTTCCACTGAAGCTTTCTTT; cdr3_aa: CASSLDGGSTEAFF
j_call: TRBJ1-4; v_call: TRBV5-1; clone_size: .; d_call: .; cdr3_nt: TGCGCCAGCAGCCCGTCCACAGGAGGGGCTTTGGAAAAACTGTTTTTT; cdr3_aa: CASSPSTGGALEKLFF
j_call: TRBJ2-1; v_call: TRBV10-1; clone_size: few; d_call: .; cdr3_nt: TGCGCCAGCAGTGAATTGAAAGGAGGCGCATACAATGAGCAGTTCTTC; cdr3_aa: CASSELKGGAYNEQFF